This entry describes one T cell receptor (beta chain). The DNA is omitted, as the CDR3 cannot be located on it reliably, and the CDR3 follows TCRdb's listing. This entry belongs to a study of blood T cell repertoires in COVID-19. Profiled with immunoSEQ multiplex PCR; TCRdb holds only in-frame clones, not every one. The table records a few hundred thousand clones, 85% to 90% of them present only once. The germline CDR1 and CDR2 sequences are MDHEN and SYDVKM. Termini included, the CDR3 measures 17 amino acids. Sequencing was done on a sample of PBMCs or T cells enriched from blood (not recorded which). The chain carries TRBV28 and TRBJ2-1; the D call in the table, TRBD2, was not verified against the DNA. The TCR originated in a woman between 45 and 60 years old who had recovered from COVID-19. CDR3: CASSFFWQLLAYNEQFF.